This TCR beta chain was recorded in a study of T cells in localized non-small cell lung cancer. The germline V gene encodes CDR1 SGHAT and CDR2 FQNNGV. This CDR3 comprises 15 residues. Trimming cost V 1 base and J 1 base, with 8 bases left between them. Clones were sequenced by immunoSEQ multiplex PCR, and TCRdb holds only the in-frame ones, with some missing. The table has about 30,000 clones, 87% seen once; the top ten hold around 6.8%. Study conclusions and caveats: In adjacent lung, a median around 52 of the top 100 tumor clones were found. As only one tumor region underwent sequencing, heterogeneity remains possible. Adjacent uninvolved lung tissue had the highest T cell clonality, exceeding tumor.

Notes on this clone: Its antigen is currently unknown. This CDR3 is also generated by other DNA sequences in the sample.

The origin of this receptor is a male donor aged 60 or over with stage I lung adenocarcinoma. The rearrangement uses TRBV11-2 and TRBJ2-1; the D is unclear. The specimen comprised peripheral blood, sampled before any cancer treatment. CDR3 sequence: CASSLAGGSYNEQFF. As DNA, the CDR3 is TGTGCCAGCAGCTTAGCTGGCGGTTCCTACAATGAGCAGTTCTTC.